What follows describes a single T cell receptor (beta chain). Its antigen is still unknown. This sample is drawn from a study of CD8 T cells in Susac syndrome. Overall study results and limits: The peak of CD8+ clonal expansion in Susac was seen in TEMRA cells and active patients. In total CD8+ repertoires, more than 15 Susac-specific public clones were found, and four or five in CD8+ TEMRA repertoires.

It was with random hexamers that about 0.45 to 1 ug RNA was reverse transcribed. TCR beta CDR3 was amplified by immunoSEQ covering 54 Vbeta and 13 Jbeta. TCRdb ran MiXCR on the immunoSEQ multiplex PCR reads and lists one entry per CDR3 protein. The sample lists around 95,000 distinct CDR3 sequences, approximately 95% occurring once. This CDR3 spans 15 amino acids. The germline CDR1 and CDR2 sequences are SGDLS and YYNGEE. V lost 6 bases and J lost 4; bases outside the gene matches: 10. The chain links TRBV9 to TRBJ2-3; 8 nucleotides agree with TRBD2. Sequenced: CD8+ T cells from PBMCs. The receptor comes from a human donor with Susac syndrome. Written as DNA, the CDR3 is TGTGCCAGCACCTGGGGTAGCGGGGACGCAGATACGCAGTATTTT. Translation: CASTWGSGDADTQYF.